This T cell receptor (beta chain) is drawn from a study of CD8+CD57+ T cells in acquired aplastic anemia. General study results and limits: Over 25 shared CD8+ CDR3s appeared highly expressed within patients' immunodominant clones. Any difference that existed in CD8+ Simpson's diversity between patients and controls was not significant.

Genomic DNA constituted the template upon which TCR beta VDJ and CDR3 profiling was performed. TCRdb re-called the reads through MiXCR, storing one row per CDR3 protein. Of fewer than 200,000 distinct CDR3 sequences listed, 45% to 60% are singletons. Trimming cost V 7 bases and J 1 base; bases outside gene matches: 6. The CDR3 runs 14 residues. Germline CDR1 ENHRY, CDR2 SYGVKD. As for this clonotype: What it binds is not known.

The sequenced patients had an expansion of CD8+CD57+ cells seen by flow cytometry. Sequences were obtained from sorted CD4+, CD8+, or CD8+CD57+ T cells (not recorded which) from PBMCs. The chain uses TRBV10-3 and TRBJ2-7; 8 positions match TRBD1. This sequence was found in a human donor with aplastic anemia. CDR3 nucleotides: TGTGCCATCACCGAGACAGGGGCATCCTACGAGCAGTACTTC. It codes for CAITETGASYEQYF.